These 25 T cell receptor beta chains originate from one sample sequenced in a study of CD8+ T cells in alopecia areata. Regarding treatment: oral pan-JAK inhibitor, 5-10 mg twice daily. RNA extraction was followed by reverse transcription into cDNA, which acted as the sequencing template. Measured with immunoSEQ multiplex PCR; TCRdb has only the in-frame clones, and not every one. The table has about 190,000 clones, around 64% seen once; the top ten hold roughly 1.3%. Material: CD4+ T cells sorted from blood, obtained between weeks 49 and 50, from a patient treated with tofacitinib. The source is a human donor with alopecia areata.

The chain recombines TRBV30 with TRBJ1-2; D is unresolved. The CDR3 is 13 amino acids. V lost 0 bases and J 3 bases, leaving 8 bases between the germline ends. Looked up from germline, CDR1 is GTSNPN and CDR2 is SVGIG (reference sequence). CDR3 sequence: CAWSVRPHYGYTF. The DNA for the CDR3 is TGTGCCTGGAGTGTGAGGCCTCACTATGGCTACACCTTC.

V and J are TRBV29-1 and TRBJ1-1, with D unresolved. The CDR3 length is 11 residues. Germline V lookup: CDR1 SQVTM, CDR2 ANQGSEA. V shed 7 bases and J shed 4 bases, with 10 bases lying between them. DNA for the CDR3: TGCAGCGGGGCTTGGGCCACTGAAGCTTTCTTT. It specifies CSGAWATEAFF.

Comment on this clone: At one boundary the junction diverges from the germline segment, which might be a read error. The chain couples TRBV25-1 to TRBJ1-2; D is uncertain. The CDR3 totals 10 residues. CDR1 is MGHDK and CDR2 is SYGVNS in the germline V gene. CDR3 loop: CRPSAGGYTF. CDR3 coding DNA: TGCCGCCCGTCGGCGGGAGGCTACACCTTC.

The V call is TRBV5-6, the J call TRBJ1-6, with 7 bases aligning to TRBD1. CDR3 size: 14 residues. Germline V gene lookup returns CDR1 SGHDT and CDR2 YYEEEE. V lost 4 bases, J lost 7 bases, and 5 bases stayed unmatched. The CDR3 DNA reads as TGTGCCAGCAGCCCTCGACAGGGAAATTCACCCCTCCACTTT. Its translation: CASSPRQGNSPLHF.

There are a few counts of this clone. The chain uses TRBV7-3 and TRBJ2-1, with D uncertain. Per the germline V gene, CDR1 is SGHTA and CDR2 is FQGTGA. This CDR3 is built from 13 residues. V was trimmed by 5 bases and J by 8 bases, leaving 13 bases between them. The chain's CDR3 is CASSPSYKDEQFF. CDR3 nucleotides: TGTGCCAGCAGCCCATCATACAAGGATGAGCAGTTCTTC.

A few counts support this clone. The genes are TRBV14 and TRBJ2-2; D not resolved. V was cut by 4 bases and J by 5 bases, with 8 bases left in between. The CDR3 length is 13 residues. Germline V CDR1 and CDR2: SGHDN, FVKESK. DNA for the CDR3: TGTGCCAGCAGCCCTAGGTCTACCGGGGAGCTGTTTTTT. Its protein product is CASSPRSTGELFF.

This rearrangement joins TRBV29-1 to TRBJ2-1; a possible D gene is TRBD1 (5 bases). The CDR3 contains 13 residues. The V and J ends lost 4 bases and 16 bases respectively, with 23 bases between them. Germline lookup yields CDR1 SQVTM and CDR2 ANQGSEA. This CDR3 is CSVAMTLQGFAFF. DNA of the CDR3: TGCAGCGTTGCTATGACGTTGCAGGGTTTCGCTTTCTTC.

The chain uses TRBV11-2 and TRBJ1-1; no clear D gene. The V end lost 3 bases, the J end lost 0 bases, and 8 bases lay between the germline ends. Germline CDR1 SGHAT, CDR2 FQNNGV. The CDR3 is 14 amino acids. The CDR3 sequence is CASSLWTMNTEAFF. The DNA of the CDR3 is TGTGCCAGCAGCTTGTGGACCATGAACACTGAAGCTTTCTTT. Looking up the rest from reference TRBV11-2 and TRBJ1-1 gives the full variable domain: EAGVAQSPRYKIIEKRQSVAFWCNPISGHATLYWYQQILGQGPKLLIQFQNNGVVDDSQLPKDRFSAERLKGVDSTLKIQPAKLEDSAVYLCASSLWTMNTEAFFGQGTRLTVV.

This chain connects TRBV27 to TRBJ1-1, with a weak D call TRBD1 (6 bases). The CDR3 totals 14 residues. Germline values: CDR1 MNHEY, CDR2 SMNVEV (reference sequence). The ends were cut back, 5 bases at V and 4 bases at J, with 14 bases in the middle. Here the CDR3 DNA reads TGTGCCAGCAGTCCGCAAAGCAGGGGCACTGAAGCTTTCTTT. Protein sequence: CASSPQSRGTEAFF.

The gene calls are TRBV29-1 and TRBJ2-7, with D hard to call. The germline V and J ends were trimmed by 0 bases and 1 base, with 7 bases remaining between them. CDR3 length: 13 amino acids. CDR1 is SQVTM, CDR2 ANQGSEA, per germline. Here the CDR3 reads CSVEESASYEQYF. DNA for the CDR3: TGCAGCGTTGAAGAATCTGCTTCCTACGAGCAGTACTTC.

This chain joins TRBV29-1 and TRBJ2-3; 7 nucleotides align to TRBD1. The CDR3 is made up of 13 amino acids. Per germline, CDR1 SQVTM and CDR2 ANQGSEA. V lost 6 bases, J lost 3 bases, and 6 bases stayed unmatched. The CDR3 bases are TGCAGCGTCGGACAGGCCCCGACAGATACGCAGTATTTT. It specifies CSVGQAPTDTQYF.

The genes are TRBV5-6 and TRBJ2-5, with TRBD2 as a possible D gene (5 bases). Deletions cut 3 bases from V and 0 bases from J, with 9 bases between. The CDR3 loop spans 14 amino acids. Germline values: CDR1 SGHDT, CDR2 YYEEEE. CDR3 nucleotide sequence: TGTGCCAGCAGCTCCGGGGTGGACCAAGAGACCCAGTACTTC. This translates into CASSSGVDQETQYF.

The rearrangement links TRBV7-2 to TRBJ2-4; 11 nucleotides agree with TRBD2. The trim removed 5 bases at V and 7 bases at J, leaving 13 bases unmatched. CDR1 is SGHTA and CDR2 is FQGNSA in the germline V gene. The CDR3 covers 17 residues. The CDR3 bases are TGTGCCAGCAGCGAATTCAGCCTAGCGGGGGGTATGAACATTCAGTACTTC. It specifies CASSEFSLAGGMNIQYF. Full variable domain (remainder filled in from reference TRBV7-2 and TRBJ2-4): GAGVSQSPSNKVTEKGKDVELRCDPISGHTALYWYRQSLGQGLEFLIYFQGNSAPDKSGLPSDRFSAERTGGSVSTLTIQRTQQEDSAVYLCASSEFSLAGGMNIQYFGAGTRLSVL.

The gene calls are TRBV15 and TRBJ2-7, with a tentative D call TRBD1 (6 bases). The germline CDR1 and CDR2 sequences are LNHNV and YYDKDF (reference sequence). Trimming removed 4 bases at V and 1 base at J, with 14 bases between. The CDR3 has 15 amino acids. The CDR3 DNA sequence: TGTGCCACCAGCACCGGACAGCGAGGATCCTACGAGCAGTACTTC. Translated: CATSTGQRGSYEQYF.

The CDR3 DNA reads TGCGCCAGCAGCTTCGGAGGGGAGCAGTACTTC. Residues: CASSFGGEQYF. J is TRBJ2-7 and V is TRBV5-1; possible D gene TRBD2, 6 bases. The CDR3 extends over 11 amino acids. V was shortened by 2 bases and J by 7 bases, with 7 bases between the two germline ends. CDR1 and CDR2 from the germline V gene are SGHRS and YFSETQ.

The chain uses TRBV30 and TRBJ2-5; D is unresolved. The CDR3 spans 12 residues. Germline-derived CDR1 and CDR2 are GTSNPN and SVGIG (reference sequence). Trimming removed 3 bases from V and 7 bases from J, with 12 bases in between. CDR3 residues: CAWSALLGTQYF. For the CDR3, the DNA is TGTGCCTGGAGCGCCCTGTTAGGGACCCAGTACTTC.

J is TRBJ2-5 and V is TRBV6-6; TRBD1 matches 9 bases. This CDR3 is 13 amino acids long. Unmatched junction bases numbered 2, after V lost 7 bases and J lost 2 bases. Germline V CDR1 and CDR2: MNHNY, SVGAGI (reference sequence). The CDR3 reads CASNRGRQETQYF. CDR3 bases: TGTGCCAGCAACAGGGGGCGTCAAGAGACCCAGTACTTC.

The gene calls are TRBV5-1 and TRBJ2-1; D unclear. Germline V CDR1 and CDR2: SGHRS, YFSETQ. Trimming shortened V by 2 bases and J by 9 bases, and 18 bases separated the two germline ends. The CDR3 runs to 15 residues. In DNA, the CDR3 is TGCGCCAGCAGCTTTGAGGCCTTGCAGCTCGGTGAGCAGTTCTTC. Protein product: CASSFEALQLGEQFF. The complete variable domain, with remaining parts taken from reference TRBV5-1 and TRBJ2-1, reads KAGVTQTPRYLIKTRGQQVTLSCSPISGHRSVSWYQQTPGQGLQFLFEYFSETQRNKGNFPGRFSGRQFSNSRSEMNVSTLELGDSALYLCASSFEALQLGEQFFGPGTRLTVL.

The chain links TRBV7-2 to TRBJ2-3, with D maybe TRBD2 (6 bases). V shed 4 bases and J shed 0 bases, with 17 bases lying between them. Germline lookup yields CDR1 SGHTA and CDR2 FQGNSA. This CDR3 spans 17 amino acids. CDR3 in amino acids: CASSSGTVHSSTDTQYF. CDR3 nucleotides: TGTGCCAGCAGCTCCGGGACTGTTCATTCTAGCACAGATACGCAGTATTTT.

V and J are TRBV30 and TRBJ1-2; 7 bases match TRBD1. The CDR3 runs 16 residues. Trimming cost V 4 bases and J 2 bases; bases outside gene matches: 13. Germline V gene lookup returns CDR1 GTSNPN and CDR2 SVGIG (reference sequence). The CDR3, as DNA: TGTGCCTGGACCCCGAACGATCGACAGGGAAACTATGGCTACACCTTC. Protein sequence: CAWTPNDRQGNYGYTF.

This clone was seen a single time. This rearrangement joins TRBV30 to TRBJ1-3; D not resolved. The CDR3 runs to 14 residues. The V and J ends lost 2 bases and 4 bases respectively, with 12 bases between them. Germline CDR1 and CDR2: GTSNPN and SVGIG (reference sequence). The CDR3 DNA reads as TGTGCCTGGAGTCGTCCCGAAAACGGAAACACCATATATTTT. Its translation is CAWSRPENGNTIYF.

The chain carries TRBV29-1 and TRBJ1-1, with 11 bases aligning to TRBD1. The CDR3 is 15 amino acids. Germline values: CDR1 SQVTM, CDR2 ANQGSEA. The ends lost 6 bases at V and 6 bases at J; junction bases unmatched: 12. The CDR3, as DNA: TGCAGCGTCCCGGGACAGGGGGTTCTAATAGCTGAAGCTTTCTTT. It encodes CSVPGQGVLIAEAFF.

The chain links TRBV4-3 to TRBJ1-2; possibly TRBD1 for D (5 bases). Looked up from germline, CDR1 is LGHNA and CDR2 is YSLEER. V was trimmed by 3 bases and J by 4 bases, leaving 12 bases between them. The CDR3 runs 14 residues. CDR3: CASSQNRDPYGYTF. In DNA form, the CDR3 reads TGCGCCAGCAGCCAGAACCGGGACCCCTATGGCTACACCTTC.

The chain couples TRBV29-1 to TRBJ1-5, with 7 bases aligning to TRBD1. CDR1 is SQVTM, CDR2 ANQGSEA, per germline. The CDR3 is made up of 14 amino acids. V shed 7 bases, J shed 11 bases, and the junction held 17 bases outside the gene matches. The CDR3: CSAQTGAPELAQHF. The CDR3, as DNA: TGCAGCGCACAAACAGGGGCCCCAGAGTTGGCCCAGCATTTT.

This chain joins TRBV25-1 and TRBJ1-2; 9 bases align to TRBD1. Germline assignment: CDR1 MGHDK and CDR2 SYGVNS. The V gene end was trimmed by 3 bases and the J gene end by 6 bases; junction bases not matched to a gene: 8. This CDR3 has 15 residues. CDR3 sequence (DNA): TGTGCCAGCAGTGAGACCCCCGACAGGGGGAATGGCTACACCTTC. Protein sequence: CASSETPDRGNGYTF.